A single sample is the source of the 5 T cell receptor beta chains below, sequenced in a study of graft-versus-host responses after intestinal transplantation. The antigens for these receptors are not known. Generated by immunoSEQ multiplex PCR, the TCRdb table keeps only in-frame clones and is missing some. This table has approximately 79,000 clones, around 80% appearing once. Sequences were derived from unstimulated CD4+ T cells sorted from spleen or lymph node cells, sampled before intestinal transplant. These receptors originate from a human donor who received an intestinal transplant.

V usage is TRBV15 and J usage is TRBJ2-5; tentative D call: TRBD1 (5 bases). The CDR3 covers 12 residues. V gave up 8 bases and J gave up 5 bases, with 12 bases separating them. The germline CDR1 and CDR2 sequences are LNHNV and YYDKDF (reference sequence). CDR3 amino acids: CATSAGSETQYF. The CDR3 DNA follows: TGTGCCACCTCAGCAGGGTCGGAGACCCAGTACTTC.

This clone was counted only a few times. The V gene is TRBV5-5, the J gene TRBJ2-5; 7 nucleotides match TRBD1. Trimming took 3 bases from V and 5 from J; bases not matched to a gene: 4. Germline lookup yields CDR1 SGHKS and CDR2 YYEKEE (reference sequence). The CDR3 has 13 amino acids. CDR3 sequence (DNA): TGTGCCAGCAGCTCGACAGGGCGGGAGACCCAGTACTTC. Its translation is CASSSTGRETQYF. Supplemented by reference TRBV5-5 and TRBJ2-5, the full variable domain reads DAGVTQSPTHLIKTRGQQVTLRCSPISGHKSVSWYQQVLGQGPQFIFQYYEKEERGRGNFPDRFSARQFPNYSSELNVNALLLGDSALYLCASSSTGRETQYFGPGTRLLVL.

The V gene is TRBV28, the J gene TRBJ2-5; D is perhaps TRBD2 (7 bases). The germline V gene has CDR1 MDHEN and CDR2 SYDVKM. This CDR3 has 16 amino acids. V was cut by 1 base and J by 5 bases, with 17 bases left in between. In DNA, the CDR3 is TGTGCCAGCAGTTTATTGGGGGGGCGAACTCGGGAGACCCAGTACTTC. Translated: CASSLLGGRTRETQYF.

The J gene is TRBJ2-7, the V gene TRBV7-3, with 16 nucleotides matching TRBD2. The length of the CDR3 is 18 residues. With V trimmed by 3 bases and J by 3 bases, 8 bases remained unmatched. The germline CDR1 and CDR2 sequences are SGHTA and FQGTGA. CDR3 sequence reads: CASSFSGTSGRDHYEQYF. The CDR3 nucleotides are TGTGCCAGCAGCTTTAGTGGGACTAGCGGGAGGGACCACTACGAGCAGTACTTC.

The gene calls are TRBV30 and TRBJ1-4, with 10 bases lining up with TRBD1. Per germline, CDR1 GTSNPN and CDR2 SVGIG (reference sequence). CDR3 length equals 15 residues. Trimming cost V 2 bases and J 8 bases; bases outside gene matches: 8. The CDR3 reads CAWSLGTGVGEKLFF. DNA for the CDR3: TGTGCCTGGAGTCTAGGGACAGGGGTTGGGGAAAAACTGTTTTTT.